Presented here are 16 T cell receptor beta chains from one specimen sequenced in a study of beta chain features in type 1 diabetes. Study findings and constraints: Significant though moderate, a shortening of TCRB CDR3s appeared in all four CD4+ subsets of Type 1 diabetes patients.

Of the isolated RNA, all was reverse transcribed, and so the sequenced material was expressed TCRB transcripts. Profiled with immunoSEQ multiplex PCR; TCRdb holds only in-frame clones, not every one. The sample consists of roughly 50,000 clones, about 50% of them appearing once. The antigens for these receptors are not known. The sample consisted of Tregs from blood. These receptor sequences come from a woman aged 40-49 years with type 1 diabetes.

The V and J genes are TRBV7-2 and TRBJ2-3, with 8 positions matching TRBD2. Germline V gene data show CDR1 as SGHTA and CDR2 as FQGNSA. V gave up 4 bases and J gave up 2 bases; unmatched junction bases: 8. The CDR3 has 16 residues. The chain's CDR3 is CASSSSLAALTDTQYF. As DNA, the CDR3 is TGTGCCAGCAGCTCCTCACTAGCGGCCCTCACAGATACGCAGTATTTT.

J is TRBJ2-1 and V is TRBV7-2, with a weak D call TRBD2 (6 bases). The CDR3 runs 14 residues. Germline CDR1 reads SGHTA; CDR2 reads FQGNSA. V was pared by 5 bases and J by 8 bases, with 16 bases between. The CDR3 here is CASSGRLGRDEQFF. The CDR3 coding sequence is TGTGCCAGCAGCGGGAGACTAGGGCGAGATGAGCAGTTCTTC.

This sequence joins TRBV7-9 and TRBJ2-3, with TRBD2 identical over 11 bases. In germline, CDR1 is SEHNR, CDR2 FQNEAQ (reference sequence). J lost 3 bases, V lost 3 bases, and 5 bases had no gene match. CDR3 length: 16 residues. The CDR3: CASSLGLAAGTDTQYF. For the CDR3, the DNA is TGTGCCAGCAGCTTGGGACTAGCGGCGGGTACAGATACGCAGTATTTT.

The chain recombines TRBV7-2 with TRBJ1-5, with 8 bases matching TRBD1. CDR1 SGHTA and CDR2 FQGNSA come from the germline V gene. This CDR3 has 15 amino acids. V shed 5 bases and J 3 bases; nucleotides not matched to a gene: 6. The CDR3 coding sequence is TGTGCCAGCAGCCGGCAGGGGGCGAACAATCAGCCCCAGCATTTT. Protein sequence: CASSRQGANNQPQHF.

The V call is TRBV5-6, the J call TRBJ2-7, with D hard to call. V was pared by 1 base and J by 7 bases, with 15 bases between. There are 14 residues in the CDR3. Germline V gene lookup returns CDR1 SGHDT and CDR2 YYEEEE. CDR3 nucleotides: TGTGCCAGCAGCTTGAGGTCCGGCGGTGGGGAGCAGTACTTC. Translated: CASSLRSGGGEQYF.

V is TRBV6-5 and J is TRBJ1-1; tentatively, D is TRBD1 (6 bases). CDR1 is MNHEY, CDR2 SVGAGI, per germline. The CDR3 spans 14 residues. V dropped 5 bases and J dropped 0 bases, with 10 bases sitting between them. The DNA for the CDR3 is TGTGCCAGCAGTGGGACAACGCTGAACACTGAAGCTTTCTTT. Translation gives CASSGTTLNTEAFF.

The chain carries TRBV7-9 and TRBJ2-7, with D unclear. Germline assignment: CDR1 SEHNR and CDR2 FQNEAQ (reference sequence). The CDR3 loop spans 13 amino acids. The V end lost 6 bases, the J end lost 5 bases, and 14 bases lay between the germline ends. The CDR3 DNA reads TGTGCCAGCAGTTCCACTCAGGCCAACGAGCAGTACTTC. As protein: CASSSTQANEQYF.

In this sample, this clone turned up a few times. The gene calls are TRBV5-6 and TRBJ1-5; 7 bases align to TRBD1. Germline-derived CDR1 and CDR2 are SGHDT and YYEEEE. The ends lost 7 bases at V and 7 bases at J; junction bases unmatched: 14. CDR3 length: 15 amino acids. Here the CDR3 reads CASAIFDRVGQPQHF. Written as DNA, the CDR3 is TGTGCCAGCGCCATTTTCGACAGGGTCGGACAGCCCCAGCATTTT.

This chain uses TRBV6-6 with TRBJ1-1; D perhaps matches TRBD1 (6 bases). The V end was cut by 6 bases, the J end by 7 bases, with 9 bases between. This CDR3 comprises 11 residues. Germline V gene sequence: CDR1 MNHNY, CDR2 SVGAGI (reference sequence). CDR3 loop: CASSHRDEAFF. Written as DNA, the CDR3 is TGTGCCAGCAGCCACAGGGATGAAGCTTTCTTT.

The CDR3 nucleotides are TGTGCCAGCAGTCAAGCACAGGGGCAAGAGACCCAGTACTTC. It yields the protein CASSQAQGQETQYF. This chain links TRBV28 with TRBJ2-5, with TRBD1 identical over 7 bases. The V gene end was trimmed by 5 bases and the J gene end by 2 bases; junction bases not matched to a gene: 5. The CDR3 consists of 14 residues. Germline CDR1 and CDR2: MDHEN and SYDVKM. Drawing the rest from reference TRBV28 and TRBJ2-5, the complete variable domain is DVKVTQSSRYLVKRTGEKVFLECVQDMDHENMFWYRQDPGLGLRLIYFSYDVKMKEKGDIPEGYSVSREKKERFSLILESASTNQTSMYLCASSQAQGQETQYFGPGTRLLVL.

This clone was counted a few times. Germline and junction disagree at one end, which may indicate a read error. Additional DNA sequences in this sample encode the identical CDR3. The rearrangement links TRBV5-4 to TRBJ2-1, with unresolved D. The germline V gene has CDR1 SGHNT and CDR2 YYREEE (reference sequence). This CDR3 spans 13 amino acids. CDR3 coding DNA: TGCGCCAGCAGCCAGCGCATGGCGAATGAGCAGTTCTTC. The encoded protein is CASSQRMANEQFF.

The chain employs TRBV7-6 and TRBJ2-6, with D uncertain. Germline loops: CDR1 SGHVS, CDR2 FNYEAQ. The length of the CDR3 is 16 residues. The V gene lost 1 base and the J gene lost 2 bases, with 9 bases spanning the gap. The CDR3 spells CASSLGSGPGANVLTF. CDR3 sequence (DNA): TGTGCCAGCAGCTTAGGGTCAGGTCCTGGGGCCAACGTCCTGACTTTC.

This chain joins TRBV29-1 and TRBJ2-2; 7 bases align to TRBD2. Germline CDR1 is SQVTM and CDR2 is ANQGSEA. V dropped 4 bases and J dropped 5; count of bases not matched to a gene: 4. This CDR3 is 13 amino acids long. CDR3 loop: CSVGGEGTGELFF. DNA for the CDR3: TGCAGCGTTGGGGGGGAGGGGACCGGGGAGCTGTTTTTT.

This clone turned up a few times. The V call is TRBV7-2, the J call TRBJ2-1; 8 bases match TRBD2. V trimming: 2 bases; J trimming: 2 bases; junction bases outside the gene matches: 5. Germline CDR1 is SGHTA and CDR2 is FQGNSA. This CDR3 has 16 amino acids. CDR3: CASSLKAGLAYNEQFF. In DNA form, the CDR3 reads TGTGCCAGCAGCTTAAAGGCGGGACTAGCCTACAATGAGCAGTTCTTC.

This clone came up a few times. The chain links TRBV18 to TRBJ1-5, with a possible D match to TRBD1 (5 bases). This CDR3 is 14 amino acids long. The V gene lost 3 bases and the J gene lost 5 bases, with 11 bases spanning the gap. Germline V gene lookup returns CDR1 KGHSH and CDR2 LQKENI. The CDR3 nucleotides read TGTGCCAGCTCACCGCAGGGCCCCCATCAGCCCCAGCATTTT. It translates to CASSPQGPHQPQHF.

This chain connects TRBV28 to TRBJ2-7, with 11 bases fitting TRBD2. This CDR3 has 15 amino acids. The ends lost 5 bases at V and 6 bases at J; junction bases unmatched: 9. Germline V lookup: CDR1 MDHEN, CDR2 SYDVKM. The CDR3: CASSPRTSGSPEQYF. DNA of the CDR3: TGTGCCAGCAGTCCACGCACTAGCGGGAGCCCCGAGCAGTACTTC.